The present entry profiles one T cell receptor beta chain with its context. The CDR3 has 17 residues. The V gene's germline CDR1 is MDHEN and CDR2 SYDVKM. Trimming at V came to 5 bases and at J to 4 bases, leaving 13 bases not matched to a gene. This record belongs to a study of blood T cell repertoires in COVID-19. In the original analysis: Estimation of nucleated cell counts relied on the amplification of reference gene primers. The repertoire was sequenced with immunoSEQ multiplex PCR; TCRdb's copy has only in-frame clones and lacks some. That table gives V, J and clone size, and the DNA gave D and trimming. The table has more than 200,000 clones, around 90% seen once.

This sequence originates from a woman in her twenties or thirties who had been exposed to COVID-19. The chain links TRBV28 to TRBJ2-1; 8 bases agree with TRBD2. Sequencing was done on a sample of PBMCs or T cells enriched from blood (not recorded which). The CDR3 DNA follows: TGTGCCAGCAGTCTACCCGTGAGGCGGGAGGCGTACAATGAGCAGTTCTTC. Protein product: CASSLPVRREAYNEQFF.